This T cell receptor (beta chain) stems from a study of OX40 agonist ivuxolimab in advanced cancers. Turning to the study itself: Age averaged around 58 years (range roughly 20 to 90), and 82.7% were male. Prior therapy, whether anti-PD-1, anti-PD-L1 or anti-CTLA-4, was allowed, and 40% had some.

CDR3 size: 15 residues. Germline CDR1 SEHNR, CDR2 FQNEAQ (reference sequence). Deletions cut 7 bases from V and 1 base from J, with 16 bases between. Patients were ineligible given autoimmune disease history or systemic immunosuppression. The assay was immunoSEQ multiplex PCR, and TCRdb's table has in-frame clones only and misses some. The repertoire holds 40,000 or so clones, with approximately 86% as singletons. Worth noting for this clone: Antigen unknown.

Study-wide results and caveats: Researchers did not establish what antigens the expanded peripheral T cells target.

Sample: CD4+ or CD8+ T cells sorted from blood, taken in a trial of the OX40 agonist ivuxolimab. This TCR came from an adult with an advanced solid tumor such as melanoma, head and neck, liver or kidney cancer. V gene TRBV7-9 combines with J gene TRBJ1-1; D not certain. The CDR3 loop reads CASISLSSENTEAFF. CDR3 nucleotides: TGTGCCAGCATCTCCCTCTCGAGTGAGAACACTGAAGCTTTCTTT.